The next 14 T cell receptor beta chains were all read from a single sample in a study of cytotoxic CD8 clonotypes in ibrutinib-treated CLL (dated by TCRdb to the early 2020s). The library was obtained by the immunoSEQ multiplex PCR assay. TCRdb carries this immuneACCESS record with in-frame sequences only. Its versions omit some clonotypes, under half of them owing to an unresolved V gene in the studies checked, with the rest unexplained. The sample has 300,000 to 350,000 clones on record, more than 65% of them singletons. Over 6.5% of the sample is in the top ten clones. Material: PBMCs, obtained before ibrutinib treatment. All receptors derive from a human donor with chronic lymphocytic leukemia.

This clone was seen just once. The genes are TRBV5-6 and TRBJ1-2; D is unresolved. The CDR3 sequence is 13 residues long. With 4 bases removed from V and 5 bases from J, the gap between germline ends came to 12 bases. Germline CDR1 and CDR2: SGHDT and YYEEEE. CDR3 coding DNA: TGTGCCAGCAGCCCGGGAGGGATTTATGGCTACACCTTC. It specifies CASSPGGIYGYTF.

For the CDR3, the DNA is TGTGCCAGTAGTATGGGGAAAAGCAATCAGCCCCAGCATTTT. Protein sequence: CASSMGKSNQPQHF. The V call is TRBV19, the J call TRBJ1-5; D not certain. In germline, CDR1 is LNHDA, CDR2 SQIVND (reference sequence). The CDR3 is 14 residues long. V gave up 3 bases and J gave up 1 base, with 7 bases separating them.

The DNA of the CDR3 is TGCGCCAGCAGCCATCGACTAGCGAACTCCTACGAGCAGTACTTC. Translation: CASSHRLANSYEQYF. The chain carries TRBV4-1 and TRBJ2-7, with 8 bases matching TRBD2. Unmatched junction bases numbered 4, after V lost 3 bases and J lost 0 bases. Germline V CDR1 and CDR2: MGHRA, YSYEKL. The CDR3 is made up of 15 amino acids.

The rearrangement joins TRBV9 to TRBJ2-1; TRBD2 might be the D (5 bases). CDR1 is SGDLS and CDR2 is YYNGEE in the germline V gene. Between the trimmed V and J ends, which lost 4 bases and 0 bases, there was a span of 14 bases. CDR3 length: 16 residues. CDR3 sequence: CASSPLRSGSYNEQFF. CDR3 nucleotides: TGTGCCAGCAGCCCCCTTCGGAGCGGCTCCTACAATGAGCAGTTCTTC.

The V and J genes are TRBV19 and TRBJ2-7; D is tentatively TRBD1 or TRBD2 (5 bases each). The CDR3 has 16 residues. From germline, CDR1 is LNHDA and CDR2 SQIVND (reference sequence). Deletions cut 2 bases from V and 2 bases from J, with 16 bases between. This CDR3 reads CASSIRNGAIPYEQYF. The CDR3 coding sequence is TGTGCCAGTAGTATAAGGAACGGGGCCATACCCTACGAGCAGTACTTC.

This clone appeared a single time. This sequence joins TRBV4-3 and TRBJ2-5; possible D gene TRBD2, 5 bases. The CDR3 runs to 13 residues. From germline, CDR1 is LGHNA and CDR2 YSLEER. V lost 0 bases and J 7 bases, leaving 9 bases between the germline ends. The CDR3 protein is CASSQEVRGTQYF. The CDR3 nucleotides read TGCGCCAGCAGCCAAGAAGTCCGGGGGACCCAGTACTTC.

V and J are TRBV6-5 and TRBJ2-7; perhaps TRBD2 as D (6 bases). The CDR3 runs to 14 residues. V was shortened by 0 bases and J by 1 base, with 7 bases between the two germline ends. Germline V gene sequence: CDR1 MNHEY, CDR2 SVGAGI. The CDR3 region is CASSYSGGSYEQYF. The CDR3, as DNA: TGTGCCAGCAGTTACTCTGGAGGGTCCTACGAGCAGTACTTC.

The chain joins TRBV9 to TRBJ1-1, with D tentatively TRBD1 (5 bases). The V gene lost 2 bases and the J gene lost 3 bases, with 8 bases spanning the gap. Looked up from germline, CDR1 is SGDLS and CDR2 is YYNGEE. The CDR3 has 13 amino acids. For the CDR3, the DNA is TGTGCCAGCAGCGTTTCAGGGTACACTGAAGCTTTCTTT. Translation: CASSVSGYTEAFF.

This chain connects TRBV29-1 to TRBJ2-3, with 8 positions matching TRBD2. The CDR3 runs to 16 residues. Trimming cost V 1 base and J 3 bases; bases outside gene matches: 9. CDR1 SQVTM and CDR2 ANQGSEA come from the germline V gene. CDR3 amino acids: CSVEGPTGGSTDTQYF. The CDR3 DNA sequence: TGCAGCGTTGAAGGACCAACGGGAGGGTCAACAGATACGCAGTATTTT.

The CDR3 DNA sequence: TGTGCCAGCAGCCATTTGAACACCGGGGAGCTGTTTTTT. This translates into CASSHLNTGELFF. The chain combines TRBV14 with TRBJ2-2; D not certain. The CDR3 totals 13 residues. The V gene's germline CDR1 is SGHDN and CDR2 FVKESK. V was pared by 3 bases and J by 1 base, with 3 bases between.

This sequence joins TRBV5-4 and TRBJ2-4; D unclear. Germline CDR1 and CDR2: SGHNT and YYREEE (reference sequence). The CDR3 extends over 14 amino acids. V lost 4 bases, J lost 0 bases, and 8 bases lay in between. CDR3: CASSLRLAKNIQYF. Here the CDR3 DNA reads TGTGCCAGCAGCCTACGTCTAGCCAAAAACATTCAGTACTTC.

The chain combines TRBV5-6 with TRBJ1-2; no clear D gene. Germline V gives CDR1 SGHDT, CDR2 YYEEEE. The CDR3 has 14 amino acids. V was clipped by 2 bases and J by 0 bases, with 8 bases between them. The CDR3: CASSLFQTNYGYTF. The CDR3 nucleotides are TGTGCCAGCAGCTTATTCCAGACTAACTATGGCTACACCTTC.

J is TRBJ2-1 and V is TRBV12-5; D uncertain. The CDR3 consists of 14 residues. V dropped 3 bases and J dropped 4 bases, with 10 bases sitting between them. The germline CDR1 and CDR2 sequences are LGHNT and FRNRAP. The CDR3 region has the DNA TGTGCTAGTGGTTTTGGCCTGGAGTACAATGAGCAGTTCTTC. Its translation: CASGFGLEYNEQFF.

The chain has TRBV5-1 and TRBJ2-7; 8 nucleotides agree with TRBD2. V lost 0 bases to trimming and J lost 3 bases; unmatched junction nucleotides: 5. CDR1 SGHRS and CDR2 YFSETQ come from the germline V gene. The length of the CDR3 is 15 residues. CDR3 sequence: CASSLGTSYDYEQYF. In nucleotides, the CDR3 is TGCGCCAGCAGCTTGGGGACTAGCTACGACTACGAGCAGTACTTC. Combining the CDR3 with reference TRBV5-1 and TRBJ2-7 gives the whole variable domain KAGVTQTPRYLIKTRGQQVTLSCSPISGHRSVSWYQQTPGQGLQFLFEYFSETQRNKGNFPGRFSGRQFSNSRSEMNVSTLELGDSALYLCASSLGTSYDYEQYFGPGTRLTVT.